The 19 T cell receptor beta chains given below trace back to one sample, sequenced in a study of post-analysis software for immune sequencing data. Points from the study as a whole: In patients, five or six TRBV segments were more frequent than in controls, with TRBV5-6, TRBV5-1 and TRBV20-1 among them.

No antigen is known for these receptors. Unique molecular identifiers tagged the TCR beta cDNA libraries. Each CDR3 protein gets one entry after TCRdb re-called the PCR reads with MiXCR. The repertoire has roughly 870,000 distinct CDR3 sequences, about 50% of them found once; the top ten carry about 4.5%. Sequencing was carried out using blood. The receptors derive from a girl aged 10-17 years with multiple sclerosis.

This rearrangement joins TRBV24-1 to TRBJ2-1, with 8 positions matching TRBD1. This CDR3 has 17 residues. Per the germline V gene, CDR1 is KGHDR and CDR2 is SFDVKD. With V trimmed by 1 base and J by 6 bases, 10 bases remained unmatched. The CDR3 DNA is TGTGCCACCAGTGATTTACCCAGGACAGGGTCCGGCAATGAGCAGTTCTTC. Amino acid sequence: CATSDLPRTGSGNEQFF.

The chain uses TRBV9 and TRBJ1-6; a weak D match, TRBD1 (5 bases). Germline V gene sequence: CDR1 SGDLS, CDR2 YYNGEE. The germline V and J ends were trimmed by 0 bases and 10 bases, with 14 bases remaining between them. This CDR3 is built from 15 residues. The CDR3 loop is CASSVDFSRGSPLHF. The CDR3 DNA follows: TGTGCCAGCAGCGTAGATTTCTCGCGGGGCTCACCCCTCCACTTT.

This clonotype appeared a few times. The chain recombines TRBV28 with TRBJ1-5, with 8 nucleotides matching TRBD1. Trimming took 4 bases from V and 5 from J; bases not matched to a gene: 4. Germline CDR1 is MDHEN and CDR2 is SYDVKM. The CDR3 sequence is 14 residues long. The CDR3 is CASSSAGGYQPQHF. The CDR3 bases are TGTGCCAGCAGTTCCGCAGGGGGCTATCAGCCCCAGCATTTT.

This rearrangement joins TRBV7-9 to TRBJ2-2, with 11 bases matching TRBD2. Trimming took 5 bases from V and 4 from J; bases not matched to a gene: 3. This CDR3 is built from 15 residues. Per the germline V gene, CDR1 is SEHNR and CDR2 is FQNEAQ (reference sequence). The CDR3 region is CASSRLAGITGELFF. CDR3 coding DNA: TGTGCCAGCAGCCGACTAGCGGGGATCACCGGGGAGCTGTTTTTT.

There are a few counts of this clonotype. The chain couples TRBV9 to TRBJ2-1; TRBD1 aligns across 12 bases. This CDR3 comprises 16 residues. Germline V gene data show CDR1 as SGDLS and CDR2 as YYNGEE. Trimming removed 3 bases from V and 8 bases from J; junction bases left unmatched: 9. CDR3 region: CASSELPGQGAHEQFF. The CDR3 DNA follows: TGTGCCAGCAGCGAATTACCGGGACAGGGGGCCCATGAGCAGTTCTTC. Combining the CDR3 with reference TRBV9 and TRBJ2-1 gives the whole variable domain DSGVTQTPKHLITATGQRVTLRCSPRSGDLSVYWYQQSLDQGLQFLIQYYNGEERAKGNILERFSAQQFPDLHSELNLSSLELGDSALYFCASSELPGQGAHEQFFGPGTRLTVL.

The V and J genes are TRBV5-1 and TRBJ2-1; 12 positions match TRBD2. The CDR3 runs 15 residues. Trimming at V came to 2 bases and at J to 9 bases, leaving 6 bases not matched to a gene. The germline V gene encodes CDR1 SGHRS and CDR2 YFSETQ. This chain's CDR3 is CASSLRLAGVGEQFF. In nucleotides, the CDR3 is TGCGCCAGCAGCTTAAGACTAGCGGGAGTTGGTGAGCAGTTCTTC. Full variable domain (remainder filled in from reference TRBV5-1 and TRBJ2-1): KAGVTQTPRYLIKTRGQQVTLSCSPISGHRSVSWYQQTPGQGLQFLFEYFSETQRNKGNFPGRFSGRQFSNSRSEMNVSTLELGDSALYLCASSLRLAGVGEQFFGPGTRLTVL.

The chain couples TRBV5-1 to TRBJ2-1; the match to TRBD2 covers 8 bases. This CDR3 has 15 residues. Trimming at V came to 2 bases and at J to 2 bases, leaving 3 bases not matched to a gene. Germline V gene lookup returns CDR1 SGHRS and CDR2 YFSETQ. This chain's CDR3 is CASSFAGLAYNEQFF. The CDR3 bases are TGCGCCAGCAGCTTTGCGGGACTAGCCTACAATGAGCAGTTCTTC.

This clonotype has a handful of counts. The V gene is TRBV9, the J gene TRBJ1-4; 7 bases align to TRBD1. The CDR3 is 15 residues long. Germline values: CDR1 SGDLS, CDR2 YYNGEE. Losses at the gene ends were 3 bases for V and 4 bases for J; bases not matched to a gene: 6. The CDR3 protein is CASSEGRDSNEKLFF. The DNA of the CDR3 is TGTGCCAGCAGCGAGGGGCGGGACAGTAATGAAAAACTGTTTTTT.

The V gene is TRBV2, the J gene TRBJ2-7; D remains unclear. V was clipped by 6 bases and J by 2 bases, with 11 bases between them. This CDR3 region has 13 residues. Germline lookup yields CDR1 SNHLY and CDR2 FYNNEI. Here the CDR3 DNA reads TGTGCCAGCAGGGAGACGGTGGCCTACGAGCAGTACTTC. Encoded protein: CASRETVAYEQYF.

The chain combines TRBV7-8 with TRBJ2-7; no definite D call. CDR3 length equals 14 residues. From germline, CDR1 is SGHVS and CDR2 FQNEAQ. V lost 0 bases and J 2 bases, leaving 8 bases between the germline ends. This chain's CDR3 is CASSLAYGPYEQYF. CDR3 sequence (DNA): TGTGCCAGCAGCTTAGCGTACGGTCCCTACGAGCAGTACTTC.

This chain links TRBV4-2 with TRBJ2-7; 8 nucleotides match TRBD2. Trimming removed 1 base from V and 0 bases from J; junction bases left unmatched: 8. Germline lookup yields CDR1 LGHNA and CDR2 YNFKEQ. The CDR3 consists of 17 residues. The CDR3 DNA reads TGTGCCAGCAGCCAAGCGACCGGGACTAGGAGCTCCTACGAGCAGTACTTC. Amino acid sequence: CASSQATGTRSSYEQYF.

This chain links TRBV13 with TRBJ2-3; 13 bases align to TRBD2. CDR3 length: 18 residues. Looked up from germline, CDR1 is PRHDT and CDR2 is FYEKMQ (reference sequence). Trimming removed 5 bases from V and 7 bases from J; junction bases left unmatched: 15. The CDR3 spells CASSPIRLAGGLPNTQYF. The CDR3 DNA reads TGTGCCAGCAGCCCAATAAGACTAGCGGGGGGCCTCCCGAATACGCAGTATTTT. The full variable domain, rest sourced from reference TRBV13 and TRBJ2-3, is AAGVIQSPRHLIKEKRETATLKCYPIPRHDTVYWYQQGPGQDPQFLISFYEKMQSDKGSIPDRFSAQQFSDYHSELNMSSLELGDSALYFCASSPIRLAGGLPNTQYFGPGTRLTVL.

The rearrangement joins TRBV5-1 to TRBJ2-5; 7 bases match TRBD1. With 3 bases clipped from V and 4 bases from J, the junction kept 3 bases outside the gene matches. The CDR3 loop spans 13 amino acids. Per germline, CDR1 SGHRS and CDR2 YFSETQ. CDR3 in amino acids: CASSSAGGETQYF. The CDR3, as DNA: TGCGCCAGCAGCTCCGCAGGGGGAGAGACCCAGTACTTC. The full variable domain, rest sourced from reference TRBV5-1 and TRBJ2-5, is KAGVTQTPRYLIKTRGQQVTLSCSPISGHRSVSWYQQTPGQGLQFLFEYFSETQRNKGNFPGRFSGRQFSNSRSEMNVSTLELGDSALYLCASSSAGGETQYFGPGTRLLVL.

This clonotype was seen once. V and J are TRBV20-1 and TRBJ2-5; perhaps TRBD2 as D (5 bases). The CDR3 totals 12 residues. The germline V and J ends were trimmed by 8 bases and 5 bases, with 15 bases remaining between them. CDR1 is DFQATT, CDR2 SNEGSKA, per germline (reference sequence). The CDR3: CSPLAGGETQYF. The CDR3 coding sequence is TGCAGTCCCTTGGCGGGCGGGGAGACCCAGTACTTC.

This clonotype came up a few times. The chain employs TRBV5-6 and TRBJ1-5, with D hard to call. V lost 4 bases to trimming and J lost 3 bases, with 14 bases between them. CDR1 and CDR2 from the germline V gene are SGHDT and YYEEEE. The CDR3 loop spans 15 amino acids. The CDR3 DNA reads TGTGCCAGCAGCCACGCCCCGGGCAACAATCAGCCCCAGCATTTT. Amino acid sequence: CASSHAPGNNQPQHF.

This clonotype showed up just a few times. The gene calls are TRBV6-2 or TRBV6-3 and TRBJ2-1, with D uncertain. Germline CDR1 reads MNHEY; CDR2 reads SVGEGT. The ends were cut back, 10 bases at V and 5 bases at J, with 21 bases in the middle. The CDR3 consists of 15 residues. CDR3: CAIYPRRRENNEQFF. The CDR3 DNA reads TGTGCCATATACCCGCGCCGGCGAGAAAACAATGAGCAGTTCTTC.

This rearrangement joins TRBV7-9 to TRBJ2-1, with 9 bases identical to TRBD2. The CDR3 covers 15 residues. J lost 7 bases, V lost 0 bases, and 4 bases had no gene match. From germline, CDR1 is SEHNR and CDR2 FQNEAQ (reference sequence). The CDR3 sequence: CASSLASGRVNEQFF. The CDR3 bases are TGTGCCAGCAGCTTAGCTAGCGGGAGAGTTAATGAGCAGTTCTTC.

The genes are TRBV29-1 and TRBJ2-3, with D hard to call. Germline V gene sequence: CDR1 SQVTM, CDR2 ANQGSEA. The CDR3 extends over 14 amino acids. The V and J ends lost 7 bases and 3 bases respectively, with 17 bases between them. CDR3 bases: TGCAGCGCCCTGGTGGCAGATACAACAGATACGCAGTATTTT. Translated: CSALVADTTDTQYF.

The table lists this clonotype with a count of one. The J gene is TRBJ2-3, the V gene TRBV6-4, with a tentative D call TRBD1 (5 bases). Trimming shortened V by 5 bases and J by 0 bases, and 12 bases separated the two germline ends. CDR3 length: 15 residues. From germline, CDR1 is MRHNA and CDR2 SNTAGT. CDR3 in amino acids: CASSQGADSTDTQYF. DNA of the CDR3: TGTGCCAGCAGTCAAGGGGCGGACAGCACAGATACGCAGTATTTT.